This T cell receptor beta chain was sequenced for a study of beta chain features in type 1 diabetes. General study points: Compared to healthy donors, patients appeared to have naive, central memory and Treg TCRB repertoires that were more alike. In patients and controls equally, PCR might favor templates that are shorter. VDJ junctions from patients with type 1 diabetes contained fewer insertions and more deletions.

Trimming removed 6 bases from V and 10 bases from J, with 14 bases in between. The CDR3 has 12 amino acids. The germline V gene encodes CDR1 SGHRS and CDR2 YFSETQ. The whole isolated RNA underwent reverse transcription, so sequencing captured expressed TCRB transcripts. Sequencing used immunoSEQ multiplex PCR; TCRdb keeps in-frame clones, though not all of them. The data show some 900,000 clones, with 17% seen just once and 0.02% to 0.025% held by the top ten. This clone was counted a few times. What it binds is unknown. The rearrangement uses TRBV5-1 and TRBJ2-1; TRBD1 or TRBD2 may be the D gene (6 bases each). Material for sequencing was naive CD4+ T cells from blood. The sequence came from a woman aged 18-30 years in good health. The CDR3: CASNSGAGEQFF. The DNA of the CDR3 is TGCGCCAGCAACTCGGGGGCTGGGGAGCAGTTCTTC. Combining the CDR3 with reference TRBV5-1 and TRBJ2-1 gives the whole variable domain KAGVTQTPRYLIKTRGQQVTLSCSPISGHRSVSWYQQTPGQGLQFLFEYFSETQRNKGNFPGRFSGRQFSNSRSEMNVSTLELGDSALYLCASNSGAGEQFFGPGTRLTVL.